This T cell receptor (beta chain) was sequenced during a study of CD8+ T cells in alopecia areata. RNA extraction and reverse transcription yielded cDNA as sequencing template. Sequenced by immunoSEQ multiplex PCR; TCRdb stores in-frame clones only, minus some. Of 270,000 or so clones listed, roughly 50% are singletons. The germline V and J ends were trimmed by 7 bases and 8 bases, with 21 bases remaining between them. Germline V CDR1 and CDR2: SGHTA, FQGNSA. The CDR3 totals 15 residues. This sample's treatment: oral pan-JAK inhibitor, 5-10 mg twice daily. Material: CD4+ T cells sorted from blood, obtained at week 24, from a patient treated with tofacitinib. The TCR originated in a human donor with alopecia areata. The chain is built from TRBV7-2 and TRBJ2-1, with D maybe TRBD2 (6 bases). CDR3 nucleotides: TGTGCCAGCACTACCCTCGCGGCGGGATGGGATGAGCAGTTCTTC. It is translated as CASTTLAAGWDEQFF. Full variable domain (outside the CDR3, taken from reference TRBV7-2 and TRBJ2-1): GAGVSQSPSNKVTEKGKDVELRCDPISGHTALYWYRQSLGQGLEFLIYFQGNSAPDKSGLPSDRFSAERTGGSVSTLTIQRTQQEDSAVYLCASTTLAAGWDEQFFGPGTRLTVL.